These 31 T cell receptor beta chains share one sample of origin, sequenced in a study of OX40 agonist ivuxolimab in advanced cancers. Preparation of the library involved the immunoSEQ multiplex PCR assay. The clones in this table, taken by TCRdb from immuneACCESS, are in-frame only. Not every clone is retained; where verified, under half of the shortfall comes from an unresolved V gene, and the cause of the rest is unknown. Recorded for this sample are roughly 60,000 clones; approximately 88% of them occurred a single time. The leading ten clones occupy more than 0.55% of the sample. Sample: CD4+ or CD8+ T cells sorted from blood, taken in a trial of the OX40 agonist ivuxolimab. All receptors derive from an adult with an advanced solid tumor such as melanoma, head and neck, liver or kidney cancer.

This clone has only a few counts. The CDR3 nucleotides read TGTGCCAGCAGCTTAGGGACAGGGGGCTCTGGGGCCAACGTCCTGACTTTC. Protein product: CASSLGTGGSGANVLTF. The chain employs TRBV11-1 and TRBJ2-6, with TRBD1 matching over 10 bases. With 1 base clipped from V and 0 bases from J, the junction kept 0 bases outside the gene matches. CDR3 length: 17 residues. Germline CDR1 and CDR2: SGHAT and FQDESV (reference sequence).

This clone has just one count. The rearrangement links TRBV18 to TRBJ1-1, with 10 bases that match TRBD1. The CDR3 has 17 amino acids. V gave up 2 bases and J gave up 5 bases; unmatched junction bases: 11. CDR1 and CDR2 (germline): KGHSH, LQKENI. This CDR3 is CASSPATGTGARTEAFF. CDR3 nucleotides: TGTGCCAGCTCACCAGCAACCGGGACAGGGGCGCGGACTGAAGCTTTCTTT.

V usage is TRBV28 and J usage is TRBJ1-4; D not resolved. Trimming left V 5 bases short and J 5 bases short, with 9 bases between. Germline V gene lookup returns CDR1 MDHEN and CDR2 SYDVKM. There are 13 residues in the CDR3. CDR3: CASSVSINEKLFF. For the CDR3, the DNA is TGTGCCAGCAGTGTTAGTATCAATGAAAAACTGTTTTTT.

The chain combines TRBV15 with TRBJ2-7; 11 bases map to TRBD1. Losses at the gene ends were 2 bases for V and 3 bases for J; bases not matched to a gene: 6. This CDR3 has 16 residues. In germline, CDR1 is LNHNV, CDR2 YYDKDF (reference sequence). Here the CDR3 reads CATSRPTGTGGYEQYF. The CDR3 DNA reads TGTGCCACCAGCAGACCAACCGGGACAGGGGGCTACGAGCAGTACTTC.

This clone was detected once. The rearrangement joins TRBV7-6 to TRBJ2-7; D is unclear. Germline CDR1 and CDR2: SGHVS and FNYEAQ. CDR3 size: 14 residues. Trimming left V 1 base short and J 2 bases short, with 9 bases between. The DNA for the CDR3 is TGTGCCAGCAGCTTAGGGGCAGGTCCCTACGAGCAGTACTTC. Translation: CASSLGAGPYEQYF.

V gene TRBV27 combines with J gene TRBJ2-7; unclear D gene. The CDR3 length is 14 residues. V was pared by 3 bases and J by 0 bases, with 9 bases between. The germline gives CDR1 MNHEY, CDR2 SMNVEV (reference sequence). CDR3 loop: CASSFSTVSYEQYF. The CDR3 DNA is TGTGCCAGCAGTTTCAGTACCGTCTCCTACGAGCAGTACTTC.

The chain couples TRBV7-9 to TRBJ2-5, with D possibly called TRBD1 or TRBD2 (5 bases each). V gave up 2 bases and J gave up 1 base, with 11 bases separating them. Germline V gene lookup returns CDR1 SEHNR and CDR2 FQNEAQ (reference sequence). This CDR3 spans 15 amino acids. CDR3 sequence reads: CASSLLGAAQETQYF. The CDR3 nucleotides are TGTGCCAGCAGCTTACTCGGGGCAGCCCAAGAGACCCAGTACTTC. The entire variable domain, with the rest obtained from reference TRBV7-9 and TRBJ2-5, is as follows: DTGVSQNPRHKITKRGQNVTFRCDPISEHNRLYWYRQTLGQGPEFLTYFQNEAQLEKSRLLSDRFSAERPKGSFSTLEIQRTEQGDSAMYLCASSLLGAAQETQYFGPGTRLLVL.

The chain couples TRBV5-1 to TRBJ2-7, with D possibly being TRBD2 (6 bases). V lost 0 bases, J lost 3 bases, and 16 bases lay in between. CDR1 is SGHRS and CDR2 is YFSETQ in the germline V gene. The CDR3 contains 16 residues. The CDR3: CASSLALGGPDYEQYF. The CDR3 coding sequence is TGCGCCAGCAGCTTGGCCCTAGGAGGGCCTGACTACGAGCAGTACTTC.

J is TRBJ2-5 and V is TRBV30; D is unresolved. V dropped 8 bases and J dropped 0 bases, with 19 bases sitting between them. CDR3 size: 15 residues. Germline-derived CDR1 and CDR2 are GTSNPN and SVGIG (reference sequence). CDR3 amino acids: CAVSPGLLYQETQYF. In DNA form, the CDR3 reads TGTGCCGTTTCTCCCGGGCTCTTGTACCAAGAGACCCAGTACTTC.

The rearrangement joins TRBV6-6 to TRBJ2-7, with D perhaps TRBD1 or TRBD2 (5 bases each). Germline V gives CDR1 MNHNY, CDR2 SVGAGI (reference sequence). The length of the CDR3 is 15 residues. V shed 7 bases and J shed 0 bases, with 16 bases lying between them. CDR3 residues: CASTFRWDGSYEQYF. The CDR3 nucleotides are TGTGCCAGCACCTTTAGATGGGACGGCTCCTACGAGCAGTACTTC.

The J gene is TRBJ1-2, the V gene TRBV19; 10 positions agree with TRBD1. V lost 0 bases to trimming and J lost 7 bases; unmatched junction nucleotides: 2. The length of the CDR3 is 14 residues. Germline lookup yields CDR1 LNHDA and CDR2 SQIVND (reference sequence). The CDR3 is CASSIETGGLGYTF. In DNA, the CDR3 is TGTGCCAGTAGTATAGAGACAGGGGGCCTTGGCTACACCTTC.

This chain uses TRBV5-4 with TRBJ2-5, with 10 bases identical to TRBD2. The CDR3 spans 15 residues. V dropped 6 bases and J dropped 2; count of bases not matched to a gene: 7. Germline assignment: CDR1 SGHNT and CDR2 YYREEE (reference sequence). CDR3 sequence (DNA): TGTGCCAGCAACCCAACTAGCGGGATTCAAGAGACCCAGTACTTC. It translates to CASNPTSGIQETQYF.

The chain couples TRBV30 to TRBJ2-3; 10 bases fit TRBD2. Per the germline V gene, CDR1 is GTSNPN and CDR2 is SVGIG (reference sequence). The CDR3 loop spans 15 amino acids. The ends lost 1 base at V and 6 bases at J; junction bases unmatched: 7. CDR3 in amino acids: CAWSGASGSADTQYF. CDR3 DNA sequence: TGTGCCTGGAGTGGAGCTAGCGGGAGTGCTGATACGCAGTATTTT.

CDR3 amino acids: CASRRQTDTQYF. CDR3 in DNA: TGTGCCAGCAGAAGACAAACAGATACGCAGTATTTT. The rearrangement links TRBV2 to TRBJ2-3; D call uncertain. Germline values: CDR1 SNHLY, CDR2 FYNNEI. CDR3 size: 12 residues. V was cut by 6 bases and J by 3 bases, with 7 bases left in between.

The gene calls are TRBV6-6 and TRBJ2-3; D is perhaps TRBD2 (6 bases). The CDR3 sequence is 15 residues long. The germline CDR1 and CDR2 sequences are MNHNY and SVGAGI (reference sequence). V lost 0 bases and J 3 bases, leaving 10 bases between the germline ends. The CDR3, as DNA: TGTGCCAGCAGTTACTCGCCCGCGGGGACAGATACGCAGTATTTT. The encoded protein is CASSYSPAGTDTQYF.

This sequence joins TRBV5-4 and TRBJ2-3; D is possibly TRBD1 (5 bases). Germline V gives CDR1 SGHNT, CDR2 YYREEE (reference sequence). CDR3 length: 11 residues. V gave up 4 bases and J gave up 8 bases, with 8 bases separating them. CDR3 nucleotides: TGTGCCAGCAGCAGGGGCCGTACGCAGTATTTT. Its protein is CASSRGRTQYF.

V is TRBV6-5 and J is TRBJ2-3; D ambiguous. Germline assignment: CDR1 MNHEY and CDR2 SVGAGI. V was shortened by 3 bases and J by 5 bases, with 6 bases between the two germline ends. CDR3 length: 12 amino acids. CDR3 DNA: TGTGCCAGCAGTTATGGGGAAGATACGCAGTATTTT. Translating gives CASSYGEDTQYF.

V is TRBV28 and J is TRBJ2-1, with 10 bases aligning to TRBD2. Germline V gives CDR1 MDHEN, CDR2 SYDVKM. The V and J ends lost 6 bases and 5 bases, in that order; junction bases with no gene match: 7. This CDR3 has 15 amino acids. In DNA, the CDR3 is TGTGCCAGCAGACGGCTAGCGGGAGTCAACAATGAGCAGTTCTTC. Its translation is CASRRLAGVNNEQFF.

J is TRBJ2-1 and V is TRBV5-1; perhaps TRBD1 as D (7 bases). Trimming left V 5 bases short and J 9 bases short, with 24 bases between. Germline V gives CDR1 SGHRS, CDR2 YFSETQ. The CDR3 contains 16 residues. The CDR3 loop is CASREGQLGGGTEQFF. For the CDR3, the DNA is TGCGCCAGCAGAGAGGGACAGCTCGGGGGAGGCACTGAGCAGTTCTTC.

This chain joins TRBV5-6 and TRBJ2-2, with TRBD2 matching over 8 bases. The ends lost 4 bases at V and 7 bases at J; junction bases unmatched: 6. Germline V gives CDR1 SGHDT, CDR2 YYEEEE. The CDR3 spans 14 residues. The CDR3: CASSKGLADGELFF. The CDR3 nucleotides read TGTGCCAGCAGCAAAGGACTAGCTGACGGGGAGCTGTTTTTT.

The chain combines TRBV5-1 with TRBJ1-1, with 8 nucleotides matching TRBD1. V gave up 5 bases and J gave up 4 bases; unmatched junction bases: 13. The CDR3 is 16 amino acids. CDR1 is SGHRS and CDR2 is YFSETQ in the germline V gene. The CDR3 DNA is TGCGCCAGCAGTGCCGGACAGGGCGCCCCGGGCACTGAAGCTTTCTTT. As protein: CASSAGQGAPGTEAFF.

In this sample, this clone turned up a few times. The chain combines TRBV14 with TRBJ2-5; the D is unclear. This CDR3 comprises 14 residues. CDR1 is SGHDN and CDR2 is FVKESK in the germline V gene. Deletions cut 1 base from V and 7 bases from J, with 13 bases between. The CDR3, as DNA: TGTGCCAGCAGCCAAGGGGCCAGGAGCCTGACCCAGTACTTC. Protein product: CASSQGARSLTQYF. Drawing the rest from reference TRBV14 and TRBJ2-5, the complete variable domain is EAGVTQFPSHSVIEKGQTVTLRCDPISGHDNLYWYRRVMGKEIKFLLHFVKESKQDESGMPNNRFLAERTGGTYSTLKVQPAELEDSGVYFCASSQGARSLTQYFGPGTRLLVL.

This chain uses TRBV19 with TRBJ1-5, with 10 positions matching TRBD1. Germline CDR1 is LNHDA and CDR2 is SQIVND (reference sequence). This CDR3 region has 16 residues. Germline trimming cut 5 bases from V and 2 bases from J; bases unmatched to any gene: 6. In DNA, the CDR3 is TGTGCCAGTAGTCCCCGGGACAGGGGCGGCAATCAGCCCCAGCATTTT. Encoded protein: CASSPRDRGGNQPQHF.

This clone was detected only once. This chain connects TRBV5-1 to TRBJ2-1, with no clear D. Trimming stripped 2 bases from V and 6 bases from J, with 9 bases between. The CDR3 runs 13 residues. CDR1 and CDR2 (germline): SGHRS, YFSETQ. CDR3 protein: CASSLGPTNEQFF. Here the CDR3 DNA reads TGCGCCAGCAGCTTAGGCCCAACCAATGAGCAGTTCTTC.

The chain employs TRBV5-4 and TRBJ2-1; 8 bases align to TRBD2. Germline lookup yields CDR1 SGHNT and CDR2 YYREEE (reference sequence). The CDR3 extends over 16 amino acids. V was pared by 4 bases and J by 3 bases, with 9 bases of the junction left unmatched. CDR3 amino acids: CASSPAAGGLYNEQFF. CDR3 sequence (DNA): TGTGCCAGCAGCCCCGCGGCGGGGGGACTCTACAATGAGCAGTTCTTC. The whole variable domain, remainder taken from reference TRBV5-4 and TRBJ2-1, is ETGVTQSPTHLIKTRGQQVTLRCSSQSGHNTVSWYQQALGQGPQFIFQYYREEENGRGNFPPRFSGLQFPNYSSELNVNALELDDSALYLCASSPAAGGLYNEQFFGPGTRLTVL.

The genes are TRBV10-2 and TRBJ2-3; 9 bases agree with TRBD2. Trimming took 3 bases from V and 4 from J; bases not matched to a gene: 5. The CDR3 contains 15 residues. Germline CDR1 WSHSY, CDR2 SAAADI. CDR3 coding DNA: TGCGCCAGCAGTGAATTAGCGGGAGTGCCAGATACGCAGTATTTT. Residues: CASSELAGVPDTQYF.

The chain has TRBV29-1 and TRBJ1-2; no clear D gene. The CDR3 loop spans 12 amino acids. CDR1 is SQVTM and CDR2 is ANQGSEA in the germline V gene. V lost 6 bases, J lost 8 bases, and 16 bases lay in between. The CDR3 protein is CSVPQSWAGYTF. CDR3 in DNA: TGCAGCGTACCTCAGTCCTGGGCGGGCTACACCTTC. The full variable domain, in which reference TRBV29-1 and TRBJ1-2 provide the parts outside the CDR3, is SAVISQKPSRDICQRGTSLTIQCQVDSQVTMMFWYRQQPGQSLTLIATANQGSEATYESGFVIDKFPISRPNLTFSTLTVSNMSPEDSSIYLCSVPQSWAGYTFGSGTRLTVV.

In its sample, this clone was seen once. The chain has TRBV5-3 and TRBJ2-5; 12 bases are shared with TRBD2. TRBV5-3 is placed among ORFs of uncertain function. The CDR3 contains 14 residues. V was pared by 4 bases and J by 5 bases, with 3 bases of the junction left unmatched. The CDR3, as DNA: TGTGCCAGAAGCCAAGGGACTAGCGGGGAGACCCAGTACTTC. It is translated as CARSQGTSGETQYF.

Note on this clone: In this CDR3 the conserved last residue, phenylalanine or tryptophan, is missing, so a read error is likely. The limits of the CDR3 on the DNA are not certain, so only TCRdb's listed CDR3 is given. The V gene is TRBV9, the J gene TRBJ2-7; the D call TRBD2 from the table was never checked on the DNA. Germline CDR1 is SGDLS and CDR2 is YYNGEE. The CDR3 comprises 9 residues, both ends counted. CDR3 sequence reads: CASSVVVLL.

The chain recombines TRBV20-1 with TRBJ2-5; D not certain. The CDR3 sequence is 11 residues long. Germline V gene data show CDR1 as DFQATT and CDR2 as SNEGSKA (reference sequence). Trimming pared 6 bases from V and 7 bases from J, leaving 12 bases between. The CDR3 nucleotides are TGCAGTGCGCCTACTTCTAGGACCCAGTACTTC. This translates into CSAPTSRTQYF.

The chain combines TRBV30 with TRBJ2-7; D uncertain. Trimming removed 3 bases at V and 5 bases at J, with 11 bases between. The CDR3 has 12 residues. Germline loops: CDR1 GTSNPN, CDR2 SVGIG (reference sequence). CDR3 in amino acids: CAWSPVKDEQYF. CDR3 sequence (DNA): TGTGCCTGGAGCCCAGTCAAGGACGAGCAGTACTTC.